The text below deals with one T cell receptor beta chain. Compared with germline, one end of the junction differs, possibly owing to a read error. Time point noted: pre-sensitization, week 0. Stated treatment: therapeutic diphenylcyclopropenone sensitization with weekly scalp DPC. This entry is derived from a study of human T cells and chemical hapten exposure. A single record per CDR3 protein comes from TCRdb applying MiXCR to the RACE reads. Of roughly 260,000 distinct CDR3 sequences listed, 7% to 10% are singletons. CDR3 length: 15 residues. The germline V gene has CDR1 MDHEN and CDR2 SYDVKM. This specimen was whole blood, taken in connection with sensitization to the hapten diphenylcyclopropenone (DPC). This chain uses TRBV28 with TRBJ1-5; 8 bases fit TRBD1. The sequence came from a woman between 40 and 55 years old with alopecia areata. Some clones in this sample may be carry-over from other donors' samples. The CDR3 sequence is CASSLAYRGSQSQHF. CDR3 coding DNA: TGTGCCAGCAGTTTGGCTTACAGGGGGAGTCAGTCCCAGCATTTT. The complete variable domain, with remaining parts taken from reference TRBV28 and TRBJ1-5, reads DVKVTQSSRYLVKRTGEKVFLECVQDMDHENMFWYRQDPGLGLRLIYFSYDVKMKEKGDIPEGYSVSREKKERFSLILESASTNQTSMYLCASSLAYRGSQSQHFGDGTRLSIL.